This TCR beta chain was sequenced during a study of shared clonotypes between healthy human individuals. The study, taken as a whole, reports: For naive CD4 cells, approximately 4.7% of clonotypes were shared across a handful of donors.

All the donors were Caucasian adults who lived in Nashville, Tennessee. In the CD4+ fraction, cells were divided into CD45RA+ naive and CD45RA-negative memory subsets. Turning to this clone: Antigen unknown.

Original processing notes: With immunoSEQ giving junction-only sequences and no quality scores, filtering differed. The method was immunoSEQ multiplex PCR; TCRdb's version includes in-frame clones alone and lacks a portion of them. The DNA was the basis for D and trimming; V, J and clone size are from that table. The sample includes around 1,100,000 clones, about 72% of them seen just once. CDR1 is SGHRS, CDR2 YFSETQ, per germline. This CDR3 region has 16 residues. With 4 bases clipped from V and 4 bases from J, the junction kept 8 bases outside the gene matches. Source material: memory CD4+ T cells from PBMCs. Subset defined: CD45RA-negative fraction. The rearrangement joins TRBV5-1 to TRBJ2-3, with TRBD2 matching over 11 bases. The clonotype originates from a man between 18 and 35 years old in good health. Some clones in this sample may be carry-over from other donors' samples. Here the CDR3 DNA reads TGCGCCAGCAGCCGAATAGCGGGAGGGAACCCAGATACGCAGTATTTT. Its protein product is CASSRIAGGNPDTQYF.